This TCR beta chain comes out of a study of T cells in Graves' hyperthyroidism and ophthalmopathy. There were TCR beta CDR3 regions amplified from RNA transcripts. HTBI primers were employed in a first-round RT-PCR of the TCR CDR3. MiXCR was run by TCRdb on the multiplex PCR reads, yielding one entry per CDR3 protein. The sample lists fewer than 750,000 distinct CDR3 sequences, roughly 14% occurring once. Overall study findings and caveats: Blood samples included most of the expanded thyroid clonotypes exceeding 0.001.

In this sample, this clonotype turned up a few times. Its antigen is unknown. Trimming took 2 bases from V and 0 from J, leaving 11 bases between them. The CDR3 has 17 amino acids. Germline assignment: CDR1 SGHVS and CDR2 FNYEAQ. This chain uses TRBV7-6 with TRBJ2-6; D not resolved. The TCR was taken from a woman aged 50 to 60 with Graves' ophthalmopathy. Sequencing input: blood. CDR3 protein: CASSLSPYPSGANVLTF. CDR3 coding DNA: TGTGCCAGCAGCTTATCCCCGTATCCCTCTGGGGCCAACGTCCTGACTTTC.